The 22 T cell receptor beta chains listed next were all sequenced from one sample in a study of a mutant IDH1 vaccine in newly diagnosed glioma. Repertoires were generated with immunoSEQ multiplex PCR, while TCRdb's copy carries only in-frame clones and drops some. Of over 35,000 clones in the sample, 83% were seen once. The antigens of these receptors remain unknown. Time point described: week 35, safety follow-up. In the vaccine, a single dose held 300 ug of the mutant IDH1 20-mer peptide, along with topical imiquimod. The input for sequencing was PBMCs, taken from a glioma patient whose treatment included an IDH1 peptide vaccine. The origin of the receptors is a woman aged 45-59 years with glioma.

The J gene is TRBJ2-1, the V gene TRBV5-4; a weak D match, TRBD1 (6 bases). This CDR3 spans 15 amino acids. Germline-derived CDR1 and CDR2 are SGHNT and YYREEE (reference sequence). Deletions cut 4 bases from V and 5 bases from J, with 16 bases between. The CDR3 nucleotides are TGTGCCAGCAGCACAGGGCCGGGCCGTCACAATGAGCAGTTCTTC. Protein sequence: CASSTGPGRHNEQFF.

The chain employs TRBV7-2 and TRBJ2-3, with a possible D match to TRBD2 (6 bases). The CDR3 runs to 14 residues. The ends were cut back, 3 bases at V and 1 base at J, with 8 bases in the middle. Germline CDR1 and CDR2: SGHTA and FQGNSA. CDR3 region: CASSLASGTDTQYF. The CDR3 DNA reads TGTGCCAGCAGCTTGGCTAGCGGCACAGATACGCAGTATTTT.

This sequence joins TRBV5-1 and TRBJ1-2; the D is unclear. This CDR3 is built from 14 residues. The germline V and J ends were trimmed by 0 bases and 2 bases, with 8 bases remaining between them. The germline gives CDR1 SGHRS, CDR2 YFSETQ. CDR3 in amino acids: CASSLGGENYGYTF. CDR3 DNA: TGCGCCAGCAGCTTGGGCGGGGAAAACTATGGCTACACCTTC.

This chain links TRBV7-2 with TRBJ1-1, with D possibly being TRBD1 (5 bases). The CDR3 covers 15 residues. In germline, CDR1 is SGHTA, CDR2 FQGNSA. The V gene lost 5 bases and the J gene lost 0 bases, with 13 bases spanning the gap. The CDR3 spells CASSGKGSLNTEAFF. The CDR3 DNA reads as TGTGCCAGCAGCGGTAAGGGGAGTTTGAACACTGAAGCTTTCTTT. The entire variable domain, with the rest obtained from reference TRBV7-2 and TRBJ1-1, is as follows: GAGVSQSPSNKVTEKGKDVELRCDPISGHTALYWYRQSLGQGLEFLIYFQGNSAPDKSGLPSDRFSAERTGGSVSTLTIQRTQQEDSAVYLCASSGKGSLNTEAFFGQGTRLTVV.

V and J are TRBV5-1 and TRBJ2-3, with TRBD2 identical over 14 bases. V lost 1 base to trimming and J lost 6 bases; unmatched junction nucleotides: 13. CDR3 size: 19 residues. CDR1 is SGHRS, CDR2 YFSETQ, per germline. DNA for the CDR3: TGCGCCAGCAGCTTGCAATCGACTAGCGGGGGGGCTATTGTGGATACGCAGTATTTT. Translated: CASSLQSTSGGAIVDTQYF.

The rearrangement joins TRBV6-4 to TRBJ2-7; TRBD1 might be the D (6 bases). Looked up from germline, CDR1 is MRHNA and CDR2 is SNTAGT. This CDR3 contains 13 residues. The V gene lost 6 bases and the J gene lost 5 bases, with 14 bases spanning the gap. The CDR3 DNA follows: TGTGCCAGCAGCGCACAGGGCTGGGACGAGCAGTACTTC. The encoded protein is CASSAQGWDEQYF.

The chain links TRBV6-6 to TRBJ2-2; unclear D gene. CDR3 length equals 13 residues. CDR1 and CDR2 from the germline V gene are MNHNY and SVGAGI (reference sequence). The germline V and J ends were trimmed by 8 bases and 5 bases, with 12 bases remaining between them. Here the CDR3 reads CASETLGTGELFF. The CDR3 DNA sequence: TGTGCCAGCGAAACCCTGGGGACCGGGGAGCTGTTTTTT.

This clone was detected a few times. The V and J genes are TRBV5-1 and TRBJ1-2, with 11 bases lining up with TRBD1. The CDR3 is made up of 15 amino acids. V was clipped by 4 bases and J by 4 bases; unmatched bases: 6. Germline V gene sequence: CDR1 SGHRS, CDR2 YFSETQ. The CDR3 here is CASSASGQGVYGYTF. The CDR3 bases are TGCGCCAGCAGCGCCTCGGGACAGGGGGTCTATGGCTACACCTTC.

V is TRBV5-4 and J is TRBJ2-2; the D gene could be TRBD1 or TRBD2 (5 bases each). The CDR3 has 12 residues. CDR1 and CDR2 from the germline V gene are SGHNT and YYREEE (reference sequence). V lost 10 bases, J lost 5 bases, and 12 bases lay in between. CDR3: CAGLEGTGELFF. The CDR3 nucleotides read TGTGCCGGACTTGAGGGGACCGGGGAGCTGTTTTTT.

This chain links TRBV25-1 with TRBJ2-5; D is perhaps TRBD1 (6 bases). V lost 6 bases, J lost 0 bases, and 23 bases lay in between. The germline V gene has CDR1 MGHDK and CDR2 SYGVNS. The CDR3 loop spans 18 amino acids. The CDR3 loop is CASSKTGKATGDQETQYF. DNA for the CDR3: TGTGCCAGCAGCAAGACAGGAAAGGCCACAGGAGACCAAGAGACCCAGTACTTC.

In this sample, this clone turned up once. This chain links TRBV18 with TRBJ1-2, with 8 bases lining up with TRBD1. This CDR3 has 15 residues. The germline gives CDR1 KGHSH, CDR2 LQKENI. The junction had 6 bases not matched to a gene; V was cut back by 0 bases and J by 6 bases. CDR3 loop: CASSPPGQGADGYTF. Written as DNA, the CDR3 is TGTGCCAGCTCACCACCGGGCCAGGGGGCAGATGGCTACACCTTC.

The CDR3: CASSPGRVGNSPLHF. The CDR3, as DNA: TGCGCCAGCAGCCCGGGACGGGTGGGGAATTCACCCCTCCACTTT. This rearrangement joins TRBV5-1 to TRBJ1-6; D might be TRBD1 (5 bases). The CDR3 is 15 amino acids. V lost 4 bases and J 7 bases, leaving 15 bases between the germline ends. Germline values: CDR1 SGHRS, CDR2 YFSETQ.

J is TRBJ2-7 and V is TRBV5-4; possibly TRBD1 for D (6 bases). Per the germline V gene, CDR1 is SGHNT and CDR2 is YYREEE (reference sequence). Trimming removed 2 bases from V and 5 bases from J, with 11 bases in between. CDR3 length: 13 amino acids. In DNA, the CDR3 is TGTGCCAGCAGCTTACAGGGTTTTGACGAGCAGTACTTC. This sequence encodes CASSLQGFDEQYF.

The chain combines TRBV6-1 with TRBJ1-4; 7 nucleotides line up with TRBD1. The CDR3 is 15 amino acids. CDR1 is MNHNS, CDR2 SASEGT, per germline. The V segment lost 6 bases and the J segment 12 bases; nucleotides outside the gene matches: 16. The CDR3 protein is CASRASGTAQGELFF. The CDR3 DNA reads TGTGCCAGCAGGGCTTCCGGGACAGCCCAGGGGGAACTGTTTTTT.

The chain employs TRBV4-3 and TRBJ1-1, with D maybe TRBD1 (5 bases). Trimming removed 1 base at V and 3 bases at J, with 12 bases between. The CDR3 extends over 15 amino acids. Looked up from germline, CDR1 is LGHNA and CDR2 is YSLEER. The CDR3 is CASSQVGEGYTEAFF. CDR3 in DNA: TGCGCCAGCAGCCAAGTAGGGGAGGGGTACACTGAAGCTTTCTTT.

The chain links TRBV6-4 to TRBJ2-4; TRBD2 might be the D (7 bases). The CDR3 has 15 residues. The germline V gene has CDR1 MRHNA and CDR2 SNTAGT. Trimming took 4 bases from V and 1 from J, leaving 11 bases between them. CDR3 nucleotides: TGTGCCAGCAGTGGGGGGGGCCAGGCCAAAAACATTCAGTACTTC. Translation gives CASSGGGQAKNIQYF.

The CDR3 DNA sequence: TGTGCCAGCAGCTTATCAGGGACAAAGCCAGGCTATGGCTACACCTTC. This encodes CASSLSGTKPGYGYTF. J is TRBJ1-2 and V is TRBV11-2, with D maybe TRBD1 (6 bases). V was cut by 2 bases and J by 4 bases, with 17 bases left in between. The V gene's germline CDR1 is SGHAT and CDR2 FQNNGV. The CDR3 sequence is 16 residues long. Together with reference TRBV11-2 and TRBJ1-2, the CDR3 gives the full variable domain: EAGVAQSPRYKIIEKRQSVAFWCNPISGHATLYWYQQILGQGPKLLIQFQNNGVVDDSQLPKDRFSAERLKGVDSTLKIQPAKLEDSAVYLCASSLSGTKPGYGYTFGSGTRLTVV.

The rearrangement uses TRBV27 and TRBJ1-4, with D tentatively TRBD1 (5 bases). CDR3 length equals 14 residues. CDR1 MNHEY and CDR2 SMNVEV come from the germline V gene (reference sequence). V lost 9 bases, J lost 0 bases, and 11 bases lay in between. CDR3 DNA sequence: TGTGCCAGACTCGGGGACGCAACTAATGAAAAACTGTTTTTT. Its translation: CARLGDATNEKLFF.

This clone has only one observation. This chain uses TRBV5-1 with TRBJ1-1; D possibly corresponds to TRBD1 (6 bases). Between the trimmed V and J ends, which lost 4 bases and 10 bases, there was a span of 14 bases. The V gene's germline CDR1 is SGHRS and CDR2 YFSETQ. This CDR3 has 12 residues. In nucleotides, the CDR3 is TGCGCCAGCAGCCTCGAGGGGGGGTCAGCTTTCTTT. Amino acids: CASSLEGGSAFF. The variable domain in full, with the rest retrieved from reference TRBV5-1 and TRBJ1-1, is KAGVTQTPRYLIKTRGQQVTLSCSPISGHRSVSWYQQTPGQGLQFLFEYFSETQRNKGNFPGRFSGRQFSNSRSEMNVSTLELGDSALYLCASSLEGGSAFFGQGTRLTVV.

V gene TRBV28 combines with J gene TRBJ2-1, with D hard to call. The ends were cut back, 2 bases at V and 7 bases at J, with 9 bases in the middle. This CDR3 has 13 residues. Germline lookup yields CDR1 MDHEN and CDR2 SYDVKM. In nucleotides, the CDR3 is TGTGCCAGCAGTTTAGCCCCCCCTAATGAGCAGTTCTTC. It yields the protein CASSLAPPNEQFF.

This clone was recorded once. The chain employs TRBV4-2 and TRBJ2-1; D call uncertain. The CDR3 length is 17 residues. Germline CDR1 LGHNA, CDR2 YNFKEQ. V gave up 1 base and J gave up 0 bases, with 13 bases separating them. CDR3 protein: CASSQGLNPSSYNEQFF. As DNA, the CDR3 is TGTGCCAGCAGCCAAGGGCTAAATCCGAGCTCCTACAATGAGCAGTTCTTC.

V usage is TRBV19 and J usage is TRBJ2-5, with TRBD1 matching over 12 bases. Trimming took 6 bases from V and 4 from J; bases not matched to a gene: 6. Germline CDR1 and CDR2: LNHDA and SQIVND (reference sequence). CDR3 length: 15 amino acids. CDR3 protein: CASRSGQGAGETQYF. In nucleotides, the CDR3 is TGTGCCAGTAGGTCGGGACAGGGGGCAGGAGAGACCCAGTACTTC.